Below are 14 T cell receptor beta chains sequenced from a single sample in a study of T cell repertoires in cytomegalovirus infection. Their antigens are not known. TCRdb re-derived calls from the reads in MiXCR, one entry per CDR3 protein. The sample has roughly 49,000 distinct CDR3 sequences, 21% seen once. The material was CD8+ T cells from cultured PBMCs, obtained from culture after CMV antigen stimulation. The source is a human donor in good health (CMV status not recorded). Some clones in this sample may be carry-over from other donors' samples.

This chain connects TRBV5-1 to TRBJ2-7; D gene ambiguous. Trimming removed 0 bases at V and 7 bases at J, with 11 bases between. This CDR3 is 13 amino acids long. CDR1 SGHRS and CDR2 YFSETQ come from the germline V gene. The CDR3 sequence: CASSLARVDEQYF. The CDR3 nucleotides read TGCGCCAGCAGCTTGGCCCGAGTGGATGAGCAGTACTTC.

In this sample, this clonotype turned up many times. This chain uses TRBV7-9 with TRBJ1-4; no clear D. Looked up from germline, CDR1 is SEHNR and CDR2 is FQNEAQ (reference sequence). V dropped 5 bases and J dropped 4 bases, with 11 bases sitting between them. The CDR3 totals 14 residues. DNA for the CDR3: TGTGCCAGCAGCCCCCCGGGGTATAATGAAAAACTGTTTTTT. Its translation: CASSPPGYNEKLFF. The full variable domain, rest sourced from reference TRBV7-9 and TRBJ1-4, is DTGVSQNPRHKITKRGQNVTFRCDPISEHNRLYWYRQTLGQGPEFLTYFQNEAQLEKSRLLSDRFSAERPKGSFSTLEIQRTEQGDSAMYLCASSPPGYNEKLFFGSGTQLSVL.

The chain employs TRBV7-2 and TRBJ1-2; 11 nucleotides align to TRBD1. V shed 4 bases and J 5 bases; nucleotides not matched to a gene: 18. The CDR3 spans 19 residues. CDR1 SGHTA and CDR2 FQGNSA come from the germline V gene. DNA for the CDR3: TGTGCCAGCAGCTCTTATATCTCGGACAGGGGGCGCCCTAGGTATGGCTACACCTTC. Translation gives CASSSYISDRGRPRYGYTF.

J is TRBJ2-3 and V is TRBV3-1; 7 bases map to TRBD2. Germline loops: CDR1 LGHDT, CDR2 YNNKEL (reference sequence). CDR3 size: 15 residues. The V and J ends lost 3 bases and 5 bases, in that order; junction bases with no gene match: 8. Here the CDR3 reads CASSQGLSRGDTQYF. The DNA for the CDR3 is TGTGCCAGCAGCCAGGGACTATCCCGCGGAGATACGCAGTATTTT.

J is TRBJ2-3 and V is TRBV7-9, with TRBD2 identical over 12 bases. With 7 bases clipped from V and 3 bases from J, the junction kept 5 bases outside the gene matches. Germline V lookup: CDR1 SEHNR, CDR2 FQNEAQ (reference sequence). The CDR3 covers 15 residues. CDR3 DNA sequence: TGTGCCAGCAACCCCGGGACTAGCGGGACAGATACGCAGTATTTT. Its protein is CASNPGTSGTDTQYF.

The chain joins TRBV7-8 to TRBJ2-1; tentatively, D is TRBD1 (6 bases). The ends were cut back, 2 bases at V and 4 bases at J, with 15 bases in the middle. CDR3 length equals 16 residues. Germline V gene sequence: CDR1 SGHVS, CDR2 FQNEAQ. The CDR3 DNA reads TGTGCCAGCAGCTTACTGGGGCAGGGGCCATACAATGAGCAGTTCTTC. Amino acids: CASSLLGQGPYNEQFF.

Here the CDR3 reads CASSLAGQVHWGTDTQYF. The CDR3 coding sequence is TGTGCCAGCAGCTTAGCTGGACAGGTACATTGGGGCACAGATACGCAGTATTTT. The V call is TRBV7-9, the J call TRBJ2-3, with 7 positions matching TRBD1. Germline CDR1 SEHNR, CDR2 FQNEAQ (reference sequence). Germline trimming cut 0 bases from V and 1 base from J; bases unmatched to any gene: 10. The length of the CDR3 is 18 residues.

This clonotype occurred many times. The V call is TRBV5-6, the J call TRBJ2-5, with 7 bases lining up with TRBD1. This CDR3 comprises 13 residues. V was pared by 5 bases and J by 3 bases, with 4 bases of the junction left unmatched. Germline CDR1 is SGHDT and CDR2 is YYEEEE. CDR3 nucleotide sequence: TGTGCCAGCAGTTACGACAGGGAAGAGACCCAGTACTTC. Protein product: CASSYDREETQYF.

This chain links TRBV6-1 with TRBJ1-3; 7 bases are a match to TRBD1. Germline CDR1 MNHNS, CDR2 SASEGT. The J segment lost 0 bases and the V segment lost 7 bases, leaving 3 bases of the junction unmatched. The CDR3 consists of 14 residues. The CDR3 sequence is CASTEGASGNTIYF. The CDR3 DNA reads TGTGCCAGCACGGAGGGGGCCTCTGGAAACACCATATATTTT.

The chain combines TRBV28 with TRBJ2-1, with a possible D match to TRBD2 (5 bases). CDR3 length equals 15 residues. V was clipped by 1 base and J by 7 bases, with 14 bases between them. Looked up from germline, CDR1 is MDHEN and CDR2 is SYDVKM. The CDR3 is CASSLFQITGNEQFF. CDR3 DNA: TGTGCCAGCAGTTTATTTCAGATTACGGGGAATGAGCAGTTCTTC. Drawing the rest from reference TRBV28 and TRBJ2-1, the complete variable domain is DVKVTQSSRYLVKRTGEKVFLECVQDMDHENMFWYRQDPGLGLRLIYFSYDVKMKEKGDIPEGYSVSREKKERFSLILESASTNQTSMYLCASSLFQITGNEQFFGPGTRLTVL.

The gene calls are TRBV4-1 and TRBJ2-4, with D uncertain. V was trimmed by 0 bases and J by 9 bases, leaving 18 bases between them. Looked up from germline, CDR1 is MGHRA and CDR2 is YSYEKL. This CDR3 contains 16 residues. This chain's CDR3 is CASSQDAARSYAIQYF. The CDR3 region has the DNA TGCGCCAGCAGCCAAGACGCGGCGAGGTCTTACGCCATTCAGTACTTC.

The J gene is TRBJ1-1, the V gene TRBV19, with a possible D match to TRBD1 (6 bases). V shed 10 bases and J shed 4 bases, with 13 bases lying between them. The CDR3 has 12 amino acids. Germline loops: CDR1 LNHDA, CDR2 SQIVND (reference sequence). CDR3 in amino acids: CATSMGATEAFF. CDR3 in DNA: TGTGCCACCTCCATGGGGGCCACTGAAGCTTTCTTT.

The rearrangement joins TRBV7-8 to TRBJ2-7; 8 bases fit TRBD2. The CDR3 is 15 amino acids. V was pared by 0 bases and J by 3 bases, with 4 bases of the junction left unmatched. CDR1 SGHVS and CDR2 FQNEAQ come from the germline V gene. CDR3 bases: TGTGCCAGCAGCTTAGCTCTTACTAGCGGCTACGAGCAGTACTTC. Residues: CASSLALTSGYEQYF.

This clonotype has only a few counts. The chain couples TRBV14 to TRBJ2-5; D unclear. This CDR3 spans 14 amino acids. CDR1 is SGHDN, CDR2 FVKESK, per germline. The germline V and J ends were trimmed by 0 bases and 1 base, with 6 bases remaining between them. CDR3 DNA: TGTGCCAGCAGCCAAGAAGAACTCCAAGAGACCCAGTACTTC. Encoded protein: CASSQEELQETQYF.